This T cell receptor (beta chain) was recovered during a study of early T cells in non-severe SARS-CoV-2 infection. In the study overall: Investigators sequenced bulk RNA drawn from unsorted whole blood, and chains remained unpaired. Whole-study results and caveats: Private and CD4 specificities were missed by VDJdb matching, skewed to anti-spike CD8.

To note about this clonotype: Its matching antigen is unknown.

This CDR3 contains 15 residues. Losses at the gene ends were 1 base for V and 8 bases for J; bases not matched to a gene: 3. Germline V gives CDR1 MGHRA, CDR2 YSYEKL. Individual cDNA molecules were tagged with unique molecular identifiers, the study reported. MiXCR, run by TCRdb on the 5' RACE reads, gives a single entry per CDR3 protein. The sample comprises around 58,000 distinct CDR3 sequences, just under 15% of which are singletons, and more than 8.5% rests with the top ten. The chain couples TRBV4-1 to TRBJ2-1; 12 bases agree with TRBD2. The sequences come from whole blood, collected at baseline. This clonotype was obtained from an adult who was a healthcare worker with PCR-confirmed SARS-CoV-2 infection or an uninfected control (not recorded which). DNA of the CDR3: TGCGCCAGCAGCCAAGCCGGGACTAGCGGGTATGAGCAGTTCTTC. Protein sequence: CASSQAGTSGYEQFF.